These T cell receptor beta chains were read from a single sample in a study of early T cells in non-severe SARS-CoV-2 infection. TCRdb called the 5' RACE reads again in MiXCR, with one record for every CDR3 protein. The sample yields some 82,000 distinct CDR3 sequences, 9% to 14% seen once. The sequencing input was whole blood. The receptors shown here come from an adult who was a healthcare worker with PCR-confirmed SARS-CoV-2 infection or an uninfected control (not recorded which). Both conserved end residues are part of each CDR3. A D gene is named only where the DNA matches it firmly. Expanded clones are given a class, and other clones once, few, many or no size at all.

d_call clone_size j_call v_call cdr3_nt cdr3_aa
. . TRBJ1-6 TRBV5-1 TGCGCCAGCAGCCCAGACACCTATTCACCCCTCCACTTT CASSPDTYSPLHF
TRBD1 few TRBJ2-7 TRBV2 TGTGCCAGCAGTGCTCAGGGGGCTGTGCACGAGCAGTACTTC CASSAQGAVHEQYF
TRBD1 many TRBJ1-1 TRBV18 TGTGCCAGCTCACCGGGACAGGGGACTGAAGCTTTCTTT CASSPGQGTEAFF
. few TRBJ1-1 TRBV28 TGTGCCAGCAGGGCCAGTGGGGGTCCAATGAACACTGAAGCTTTCTTT CASRASGGPMNTEAFF
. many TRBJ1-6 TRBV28 TGTGCCAGCAGTTTAGCCAGGGGTGATAATTCACCCCTCCACTTT CASSLARGDNSPLHF
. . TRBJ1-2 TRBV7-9 TGTGCCAGCAGCACCGCACAGGGATCACTTGGCTACACCTTC CASSTAQGSLGYTF
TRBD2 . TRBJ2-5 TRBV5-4 TGTGCCAGCAGCGAGACTAGCGGGAAAGCGGAGACCCAGTACTTC CASSETSGKAETQYF
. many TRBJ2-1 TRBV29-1 TGCAGCGTCAGGGAGCTAGCCCCATCGAATGAGCAGTTCTTC CSVRELAPSNEQFF
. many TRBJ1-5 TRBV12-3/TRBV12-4 TGTGCCAGCAGTTTGGGTCAGGGCGGCAATCAGCCCCAGCATTTT CASSLGQGGNQPQHF
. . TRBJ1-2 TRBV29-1 TGCAGCGTTGCTCCGAGGGGGACGGTATATGGCTACACCTTC CSVAPRGTVYGYTF
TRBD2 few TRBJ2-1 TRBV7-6 TGTGCCAGCAGCCGGACTAGCGGGAGTCCTGCCTACAATGAGCAGTTCTTC CASSRTSGSPAYNEQFF
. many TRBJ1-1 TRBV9 TGTGCCAGCAGCGTAGACGGGCAGGGGCGAACTGAAGCTTTCTTT CASSVDGQGRTEAFF
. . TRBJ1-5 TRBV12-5 TGTGCTAGTGGTTTGGGTTACAAAGAGCCCCAGCATTTT CASGLGYKEPQHF
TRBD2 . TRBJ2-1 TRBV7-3 TGTGCCAGCAGCTCCGCCAGCGGGGGGTCCTACAATGAGCAGTTCTTC CASSSASGGSYNEQFF
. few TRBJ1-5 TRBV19 TGTGCCAGTAGTATTCAATCGGCGGGAAGCAATCAGCCCCAGCATTTT CASSIQSAGSNQPQHF
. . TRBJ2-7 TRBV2 TGTGCCAGCAGGGACTATAGTGCCCGCGAGCAGTACTTC CASRDYSAREQYF
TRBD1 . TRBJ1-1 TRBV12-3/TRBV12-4 TGTGCCAGCAGTTCACAGGGGGAACTGAACACTGAAGCTTTCTTT CASSSQGELNTEAFF
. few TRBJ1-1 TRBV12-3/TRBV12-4 TGTGCCAGCAGTTTATCAGCCGCATTCAATCGGGCTTTCTTT CASSLSAAFNRAFF
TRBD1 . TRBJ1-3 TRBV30 TGTGCCTGGAGTGTGAGAAGGGGGCCTGGAAACACCATATATTTT CAWSVRRGPGNTIYF
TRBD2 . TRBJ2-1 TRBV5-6 TGTGCCAGCAGCTTTGCGGGAGACGACAATGAGCAGTTCTTC CASSFAGDDNEQFF
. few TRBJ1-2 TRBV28 TGTGCCAGCAGTTTATTACATAATGGCTACACCTTC CASSLLHNGYTF
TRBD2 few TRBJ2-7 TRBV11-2 TGTGCCAGCAGCTTAGAGGTGCGGGGGGCTTCCTACGAGCAGTACTTC CASSLEVRGASYEQYF
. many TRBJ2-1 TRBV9 TGTGCCAGCAGCTATGTGGCAAGGGGAATGGATGAGCAGTTCTTC CASSYVARGMDEQFF
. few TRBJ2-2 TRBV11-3 TGTGCCAGCAGCCCACTAACCGGGGAGCTGTTTTTT CASSPLTGELFF
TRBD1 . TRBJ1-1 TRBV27 TGTGCCAGCAGATACCGGGACAGGGTGGATGTATTCTTT CASRYRDRVDVFF
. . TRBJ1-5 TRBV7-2 TGTGCCAGCAGCTCCTACACGGAATATAGCAATCAGCCCCAGCATTTT CASSSYTEYSNQPQHF
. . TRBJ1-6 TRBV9 TGTGCCAGCAGCAGTAGACAGGATAATTCACCCCTCCACTTT CASSSRQDNSPLHF
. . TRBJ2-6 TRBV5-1 TGCGCCAGCAGCTTGGCCTCTGGGGCCAACGTCCTGACTTTC CASSLASGANVLTF